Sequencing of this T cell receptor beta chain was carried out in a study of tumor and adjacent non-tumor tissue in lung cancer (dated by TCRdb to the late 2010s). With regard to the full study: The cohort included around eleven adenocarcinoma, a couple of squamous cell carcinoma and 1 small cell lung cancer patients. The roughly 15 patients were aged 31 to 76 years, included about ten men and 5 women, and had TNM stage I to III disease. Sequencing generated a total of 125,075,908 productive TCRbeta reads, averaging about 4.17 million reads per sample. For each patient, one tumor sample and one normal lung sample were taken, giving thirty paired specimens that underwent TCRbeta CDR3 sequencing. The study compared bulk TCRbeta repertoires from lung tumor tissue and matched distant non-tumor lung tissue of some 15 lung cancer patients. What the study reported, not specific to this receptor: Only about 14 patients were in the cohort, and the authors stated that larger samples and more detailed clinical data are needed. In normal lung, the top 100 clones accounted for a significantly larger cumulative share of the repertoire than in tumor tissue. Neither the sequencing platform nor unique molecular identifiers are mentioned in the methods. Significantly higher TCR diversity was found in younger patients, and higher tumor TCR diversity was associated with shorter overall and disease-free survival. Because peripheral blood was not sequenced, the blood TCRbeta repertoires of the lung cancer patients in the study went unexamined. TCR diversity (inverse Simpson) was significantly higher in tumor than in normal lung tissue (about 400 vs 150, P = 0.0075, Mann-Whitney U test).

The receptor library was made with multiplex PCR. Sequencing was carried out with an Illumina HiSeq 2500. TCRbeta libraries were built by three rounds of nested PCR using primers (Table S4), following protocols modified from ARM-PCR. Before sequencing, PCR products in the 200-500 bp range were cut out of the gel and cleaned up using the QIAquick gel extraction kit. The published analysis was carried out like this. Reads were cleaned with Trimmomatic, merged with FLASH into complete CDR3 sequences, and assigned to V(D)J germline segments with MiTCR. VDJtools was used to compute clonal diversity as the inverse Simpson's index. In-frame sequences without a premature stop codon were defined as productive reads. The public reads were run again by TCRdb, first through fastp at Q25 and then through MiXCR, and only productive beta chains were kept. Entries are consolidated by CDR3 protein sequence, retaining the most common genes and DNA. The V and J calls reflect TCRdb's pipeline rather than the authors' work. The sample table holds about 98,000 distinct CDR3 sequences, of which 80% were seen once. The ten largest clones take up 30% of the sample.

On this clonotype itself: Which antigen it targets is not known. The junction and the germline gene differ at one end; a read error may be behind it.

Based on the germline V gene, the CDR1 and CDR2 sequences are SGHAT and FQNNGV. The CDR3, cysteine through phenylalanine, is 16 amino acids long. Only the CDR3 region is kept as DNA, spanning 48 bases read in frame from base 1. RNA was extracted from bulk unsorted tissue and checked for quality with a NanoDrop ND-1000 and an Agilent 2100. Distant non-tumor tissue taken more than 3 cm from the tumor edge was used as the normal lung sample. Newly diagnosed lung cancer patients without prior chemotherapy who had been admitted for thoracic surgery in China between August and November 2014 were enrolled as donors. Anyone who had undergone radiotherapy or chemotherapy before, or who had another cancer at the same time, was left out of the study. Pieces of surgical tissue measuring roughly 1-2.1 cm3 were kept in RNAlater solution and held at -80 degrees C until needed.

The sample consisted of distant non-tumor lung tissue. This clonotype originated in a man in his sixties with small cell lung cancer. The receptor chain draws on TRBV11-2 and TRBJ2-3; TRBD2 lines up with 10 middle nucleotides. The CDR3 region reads CADRHASGSSTGTQYF. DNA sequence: TGTGCCGACAGACACGCTAGCGGGAGTAGCACAGGTACGCAGTATTTT.